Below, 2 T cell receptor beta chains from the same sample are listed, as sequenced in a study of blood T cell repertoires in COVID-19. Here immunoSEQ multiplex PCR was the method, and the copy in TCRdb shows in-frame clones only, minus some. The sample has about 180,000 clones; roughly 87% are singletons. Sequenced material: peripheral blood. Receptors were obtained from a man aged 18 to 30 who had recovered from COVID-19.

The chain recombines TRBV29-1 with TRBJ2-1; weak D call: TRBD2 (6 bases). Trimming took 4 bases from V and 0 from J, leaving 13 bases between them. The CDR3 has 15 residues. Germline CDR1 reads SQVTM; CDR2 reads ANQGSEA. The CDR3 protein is CSVVGGWGSYNEQFF. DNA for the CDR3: TGCAGCGTTGTGGGAGGCTGGGGCTCCTACAATGAGCAGTTCTTC.

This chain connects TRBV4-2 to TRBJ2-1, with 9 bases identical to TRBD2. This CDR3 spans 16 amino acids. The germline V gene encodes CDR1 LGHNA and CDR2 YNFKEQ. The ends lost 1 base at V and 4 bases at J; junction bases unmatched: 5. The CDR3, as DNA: TGTGCCAGCAGCCAAGCTAGCGGGGAACCTTACAATGAGCAGTTCTTC. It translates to CASSQASGEPYNEQFF.